This TCR beta chain was profiled in a study of T cells in localized non-small cell lung cancer. Study outcomes and limitations: Uninvolved adjacent lung had higher T cell clonality than tumor and all other tissues. A median of approximately 50 clones ranked among the top 100 in tumor appeared in adjacent lung.

With respect to this clone: What it binds is not known.

The repertoire was sequenced with immunoSEQ multiplex PCR; TCRdb's copy has only in-frame clones and lacks some. The data hold under 50,000 clones, with 81% observed a single time. V was cut by 4 bases and J by 5 bases, with 12 bases left in between. The CDR3 runs 13 residues. Germline V gene data show CDR1 as SGHAT and CDR2 as FQNNGV. The source material was peripheral blood mononuclear cells, sampled before any cancer treatment. The receptor was derived from a man aged 35-69 years with stage III lung adenocarcinoma. This chain joins TRBV11-2 and TRBJ2-7; a possible D gene is TRBD2 (6 bases). In nucleotides, the CDR3 is TGTGCCAGCAGCTCAAGGGGACTGCACGAGCAGTACTTC. It encodes CASSSRGLHEQYF.